The 21 T cell receptor beta chains given below trace back to one sample, sequenced in a study of T cell repertoires in cytomegalovirus infection. In TCRdb, the reads were re-called with MiXCR into one record per CDR3 protein. This table has roughly 700,000 distinct CDR3 sequences, roughly 30% appearing once. For these TCRs, the target antigens are not known. Sequences were derived from cultured PBMCs, sampled from culture after CMV antigen stimulation. These receptors came from a human donor in good health (CMV status not recorded). Some clones in this sample may be carry-over from other donors' samples.

This clonotype showed up many times. This chain joins TRBV6-1 and TRBJ2-7; 9 nucleotides agree with TRBD1. CDR3 length equals 14 residues. V trimming: 6 bases; J trimming: 4 bases; junction bases outside the gene matches: 7. Germline CDR1 is MNHNS and CDR2 is SASEGT. CDR3 in amino acids: CASREPGQGYEQYF. The CDR3, as DNA: TGTGCCAGCAGGGAACCGGGACAGGGTTACGAGCAGTACTTC.

V gene TRBV5-1 combines with J gene TRBJ1-1, with unresolved D. Germline CDR1 and CDR2: SGHRS and YFSETQ. Trimming cost V 5 bases and J 1 base, with 12 bases left between them. The CDR3 contains 14 residues. The DNA for the CDR3 is TGCGCCAGCAGTGAATCCGCGTGGAACACTGAAGCTTTCTTT. Amino acid sequence: CASSESAWNTEAFF.

V and J are TRBV20-1 and TRBJ1-2; the D gene is possibly TRBD1 (6 bases). CDR1 DFQATT and CDR2 SNEGSKA come from the germline V gene (reference sequence). V lost 5 bases, J lost 5 bases, and 9 bases lay in between. This CDR3 is built from 11 residues. The CDR3 spells CSALGTYGYTF. The CDR3 DNA reads as TGCAGTGCTTTAGGGACATATGGCTACACCTTC.

About this clonotype itself: A much bigger clone sits one base away, suggesting this may be a read error. A read error is likely, as this CDR3 ends without the conserved phenylalanine or tryptophan. The V and J genes are TRBV7-2 and TRBJ2-5; D uncertain. The CDR3 is made up of 11 amino acids. Trimming removed 3 bases from V and 5 bases from J, with 4 bases in between. CDR1 and CDR2 (germline): SGHTA, FQGNSA. The CDR3 here is CASSFTETQYS. CDR3 bases: TGTGCCAGCAGCTTCACCGAGACCCAGTACTCC.

This clonotype was counted only a few times. The V gene is TRBV20-1, the J gene TRBJ1-2; 7 bases map to TRBD1. Per the germline V gene, CDR1 is DFQATT and CDR2 is SNEGSKA (reference sequence). The ends lost 2 bases at V and 7 bases at J; junction bases unmatched: 10. The CDR3 is 14 residues long. The CDR3 loop is CSARRAGGYFGYTF. CDR3 nucleotide sequence: TGCAGTGCTAGAAGGGCAGGGGGGTATTTTGGCTACACCTTC.

This clonotype came up a few times. This sequence joins TRBV27 and TRBJ1-5; D unresolved. CDR1 is MNHEY, CDR2 SMNVEV, per germline (reference sequence). The CDR3 covers 13 residues. Trimming left V 3 bases short and J 6 bases short, with 9 bases between. CDR3 nucleotide sequence: TGTGCCAGCAGTTTCCGCCCTACTCAGCCCCAGCATTTT. Its protein product is CASSFRPTQPQHF.

The J gene is TRBJ2-3, the V gene TRBV27; D perhaps matches TRBD2 (5 bases). Trimming took 0 bases from V and 2 from J, leaving 12 bases between them. The germline V gene encodes CDR1 MNHEY and CDR2 SMNVEV (reference sequence). The CDR3 consists of 16 residues. CDR3 loop: CASSLSGGRPTDTQYF. The CDR3 DNA reads TGTGCCAGCAGTTTATCTGGCGGGCGTCCCACAGATACGCAGTATTTT.

Only a few counts were recorded for this clonotype. The chain couples TRBV12-3 or TRBV12-4 to TRBJ2-3, with TRBD2 matching 7 bases. V dropped 5 bases and J dropped 4; count of bases not matched to a gene: 3. This CDR3 spans 13 amino acids. The CDR3: CASSALAADTQYF. CDR3 bases: TGTGCCAGCAGTGCGCTAGCGGCAGATACGCAGTATTTT.

The CDR3 DNA reads as TGTGCCAGCAGTTTTCGACCGCGGAACACTGAAGCTTTCTTT. Translation: CASSFRPRNTEAFF. The gene calls are TRBV12-3 or TRBV12-4 and TRBJ1-1; D gene ambiguous. The CDR3 has 14 amino acids. V shed 3 bases and J shed 1 base, with 9 bases lying between them.

The chain joins TRBV6-6 to TRBJ1-6, with D perhaps TRBD1 (5 bases). Trimming shortened V by 0 bases and J by 1 base, and 10 bases separated the two germline ends. CDR1 is MNHNY and CDR2 is SVGAGI in the germline V gene (reference sequence). This CDR3 spans 17 amino acids. The CDR3 DNA follows: TGTGCCAGCAGTTACTCACTTGGGGGGTCCTATAATTCACCCCTCCACTTT. It encodes CASSYSLGGSYNSPLHF.

The sample holds many counts of this clonotype. V gene TRBV7-2 combines with J gene TRBJ2-6; no reliable D call. V shed 1 base and J shed 4 bases, with 14 bases lying between them. The length of the CDR3 is 17 residues. CDR1 is SGHTA, CDR2 FQGNSA, per germline. CDR3 coding DNA: TGTGCCAGCAGCTTAGGTCTATCGGTTTCGGGGGCCAACGTCCTGACTTTC. Its protein is CASSLGLSVSGANVLTF.

The rearrangement joins TRBV7-2 to TRBJ2-7; no reliable D call. CDR3 length equals 15 residues. The V and J ends lost 1 base and 6 bases respectively, with 16 bases between them. Per germline, CDR1 SGHTA and CDR2 FQGNSA. CDR3 sequence (DNA): TGTGCCAGCAGCTTAGAGTCGAGCAGGAAGGGCGAGCAGTACTTC. This encodes CASSLESSRKGEQYF.

This sequence joins TRBV10-3 and TRBJ2-3, with D perhaps matching TRBD2 (7 bases). The V end was cut by 3 bases, the J end by 2 bases, with 12 bases between. From germline, CDR1 is ENHRY and CDR2 SYGVKD. This CDR3 has 15 amino acids. Here the CDR3 reads CAISERGGITDTQYF. In nucleotides, the CDR3 is TGTGCCATCAGTGAAAGGGGGGGGATCACAGATACGCAGTATTTT.

The V gene is TRBV11-2, the J gene TRBJ2-3; 8 bases line up with TRBD1. CDR1 is SGHAT, CDR2 FQNNGV, per germline. CDR3 length equals 15 residues. Unmatched junction bases numbered 6, after V lost 0 bases and J lost 7 bases. CDR3 coding DNA: TGTGCCAGCAGCTTAGACCCCGGACAGGGCAATACGCAGTATTTT. Amino acids: CASSLDPGQGNTQYF.

The rearrangement links TRBV7-6 to TRBJ1-1; 7 bases are shared with TRBD1. Germline V lookup: CDR1 SGHVS, CDR2 FNYEAQ. This CDR3 spans 16 amino acids. Trimming at V came to 3 bases and at J to 0 bases, leaving 7 bases not matched to a gene. CDR3 sequence reads: CASSFHPDRVNTEAFF. The CDR3 DNA reads as TGTGCCAGCAGCTTCCACCCCGACAGGGTGAACACTGAAGCTTTCTTT.

This clonotype was found a few times. The chain carries TRBV7-2 and TRBJ2-5, with D possibly TRBD2 on 5 matching bases. Germline V gene lookup returns CDR1 SGHTA and CDR2 FQGNSA. This CDR3 spans 13 amino acids. V was pared by 5 bases and J by 7 bases, with 14 bases between. The CDR3 DNA reads TGTGCCAGCAGCCCAAGCGGTACCTGGACCCAGTACTTC. Amino acids: CASSPSGTWTQYF.

The J gene is TRBJ2-3, the V gene TRBV7-2; tentative D call: TRBD2 (6 bases). V was shortened by 1 base and J by 7 bases, with 9 bases between the two germline ends. The CDR3 length is 13 residues. Germline CDR1 SGHTA, CDR2 FQGNSA. The CDR3, as DNA: TGTGCCAGCAGCTTAGGGGGGGACTATACGCAGTATTTT. The encoded protein is CASSLGGDYTQYF.

This clonotype was observed a handful of times. The chain has TRBV19 and TRBJ2-3; 8 bases are shared with TRBD1. J was trimmed by 2 bases and V by 7 bases; bases with no gene match: 11. Germline V lookup: CDR1 LNHDA, CDR2 SQIVND (reference sequence). CDR3 size: 16 residues. The CDR3 DNA reads as TGTGCCAGTACTCCTCCGGGGGACAGGTACACAGATACGCAGTATTTT. This translates into CASTPPGDRYTDTQYF.

This clonotype has just a few counts. The V and J genes are TRBV7-9 and TRBJ2-5; D remains ambiguous. V gave up 5 bases and J gave up 0 bases, with 13 bases separating them. CDR3 size: 15 residues. The germline V gene has CDR1 SEHNR and CDR2 FQNEAQ (reference sequence). The CDR3 nucleotides are TGTGCCAGCAGCCCCGGGCGCCCGTACCAAGAGACCCAGTACTTC. Residues: CASSPGRPYQETQYF.

This clonotype was observed a few times. V usage is TRBV12-3 or TRBV12-4 and J usage is TRBJ1-4; 7 bases match TRBD1. J was trimmed by 4 bases and V by 5 bases; bases with no gene match: 7. This CDR3 region has 15 residues. The CDR3 region is CASSPETGINEKLFF. The DNA of the CDR3 is TGTGCCAGCAGTCCTGAGACAGGGATTAATGAAAAACTGTTTTTT.

CDR3 sequence (DNA): TGTGCCAGCACCGAAAGACTTTCACCTGAGCAGTTCTTC. Encoded protein: CASTERLSPEQFF. This rearrangement joins TRBV6-2 or TRBV6-3 to TRBJ2-1; D not certain. V shed 7 bases and J shed 9 bases, with 16 bases lying between them. This CDR3 spans 13 amino acids. Germline loops: CDR1 MNHEY, CDR2 SVGEGT.